This T cell receptor (beta chain) appears in the sequencing data of a study of blood T cell repertoires in COVID-19 (dated by TCRdb to 2020 to 2022). The study in broad terms: Collaborator samples came from the United States, Italy and Spain and covered acute and convalescent phases of COVID-19. The material from the prospective study consisted of cDNA or gDNA derived from T cells, B-cell-depleted T cells, or PBMCs. The dataset comprised deeply sampled blood TCRbeta repertoires from subjects exposed to, actively infected with, or recovered from COVID-19. A freely available public database, intended as a resource for researchers studying the immune response to SARS-CoV-2, is where the repertoires were released. The samples were drawn from the first 160 participants of the ongoing ImmuneRACE study and from roughly 1,300 subjects provided by 6 global collaborators. Nearly every sample came with metadata listing a de-identified subject ID, COVID-19 status, age in years and sex. HLA class I and class II types, where available, came from metadata supplied by the sample provider rather than from assay-based typing. Study-wide conclusions, independent of this receptor: The amount of clinical and demographic metadata varied by source and participant and was provided uncurated.

In regard to this clone: What antigen it recognizes has not been identified. It has no much larger one-base neighbor in the sample; base qualities were not kept.

CDR1 MDHEN and CDR2 SYDVKM were looked up in the germline V gene. V has 6 bases trimmed and J has 7 bases trimmed; junction bases matching no gene number 4. CDR3 length: 14 amino acids, cysteine to phenylalanine. Kept here is only the CDR3 DNA, which spans 42 bases and is read in frame from base 1. The immunoSEQ Assay, a bias-controlled multiplex PCR, was used to amplify TCRbeta CDR3 regions from genomic DNA. The original methods were these. Nucleated cell counts per sample were estimated from amplification of reference gene primers within the assay. To quantify the absolute abundance of each unique TCRbeta CDR3 rearrangement, sequence reads were collapsed and filtered. For each sample, productive Simpson clonality was calculated by taking the square root of Simpson's diversity index across productive rearrangements. Sourced from immuneACCESS, this table was stored by TCRdb with only in-frame sequences that have V and J called. A share of the clones is absent; for the studies checked, an unresolved V gene accounts for under half, and the remainder has no known explanation. The V and J calls and clone size were taken over from that table, and D and trimming were inferred from the DNA. For this sample there are some 200,000 clones; approximately 83% appear just once. 1.3% of the sample is in the top ten clones.

In Seattle, one collaborating source enrolled patients while the infection was active and tracked those patients longitudinally over the course of disease. Each collaborating institution followed its own protocols to collect whole blood in K2EDTA tubes. Collaborator samples were shipped for TCRbeta analysis as frozen whole blood, isolated PBMCs, or DNA extracted from either sample type. The sequence is built from TRBV28 and TRBJ1-6, and 9 junctional nucleotides match TRBD1. The TCR originated in a woman in her 30s with COVID-19, enrolled during active disease. The sequenced sample consisted of peripheral blood. The DNA sequence is given as TGTGCCAGCAGCTCTGGACAGGGGAATTCACCCCTCCACTTT. It codes for CASSSGQGNSPLHF. The variable domain in full, with residues beyond the CDR3 obtained from the reference TRBV28 and TRBJ1-6 genes, is DVKVTQSSRYLVKRTGEKVFLECVQDMDHENMFWYRQDPGLGLRLIYFSYDVKMKEKGDIPEGYSVSREKKERFSLILESASTNQTSMYLCASSSGQGNSPLHFGNGTRLTVT.